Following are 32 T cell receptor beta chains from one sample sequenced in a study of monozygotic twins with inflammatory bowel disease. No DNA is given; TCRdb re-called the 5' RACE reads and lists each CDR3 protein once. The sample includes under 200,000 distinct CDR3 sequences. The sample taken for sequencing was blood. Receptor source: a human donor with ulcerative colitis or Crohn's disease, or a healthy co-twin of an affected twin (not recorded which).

The CDR3 sequence is CASSFSLSTEAFF. The chain uses TRBV5-1 and TRBJ1-1. CDR1 and CDR2 (germline): SGHRS, YFSETQ. CDR3 length: 13 residues.

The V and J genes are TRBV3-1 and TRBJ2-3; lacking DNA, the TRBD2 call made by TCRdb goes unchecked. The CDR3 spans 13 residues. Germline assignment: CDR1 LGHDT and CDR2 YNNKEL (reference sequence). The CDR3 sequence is CASSQGAEDTQYF.

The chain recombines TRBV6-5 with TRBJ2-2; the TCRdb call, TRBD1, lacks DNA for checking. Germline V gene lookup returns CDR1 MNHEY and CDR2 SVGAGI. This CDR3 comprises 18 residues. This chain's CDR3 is CASSHRLGQGVRSGELFF.

The CDR3 reads CAISWTSGRPLYEQYF. The chain joins TRBV10-3 to TRBJ2-7; the TRBD2 assignment by TCRdb is unverifiable without DNA. Per the germline V gene, CDR1 is ENHRY and CDR2 is SYGVKD. This CDR3 is built from 16 residues.

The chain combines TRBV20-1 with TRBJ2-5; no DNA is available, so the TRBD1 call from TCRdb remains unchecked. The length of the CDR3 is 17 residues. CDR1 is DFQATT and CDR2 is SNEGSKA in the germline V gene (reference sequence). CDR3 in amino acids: CSASQRGVGAPFGTQYF.

The CDR3 reads CASSEPGTSALWDEQFF. The rearrangement joins TRBV10-2 to TRBJ2-1; TCRdb proposes TRBD2, but this gene call is untestable without DNA. Germline loops: CDR1 WSHSY, CDR2 SAAADI. This CDR3 spans 17 amino acids.

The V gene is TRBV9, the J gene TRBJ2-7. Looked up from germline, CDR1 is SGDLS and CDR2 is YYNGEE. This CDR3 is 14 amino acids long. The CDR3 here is CASSVDRRSYEQYF.

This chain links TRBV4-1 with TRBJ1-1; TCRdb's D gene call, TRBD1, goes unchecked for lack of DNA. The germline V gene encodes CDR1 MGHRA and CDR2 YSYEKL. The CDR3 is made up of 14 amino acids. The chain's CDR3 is CASNRDFMNTEAFF.

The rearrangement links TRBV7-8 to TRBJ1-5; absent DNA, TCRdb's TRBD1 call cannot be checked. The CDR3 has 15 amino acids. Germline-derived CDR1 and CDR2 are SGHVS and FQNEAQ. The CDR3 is CASSLLQGPYQPQHF.

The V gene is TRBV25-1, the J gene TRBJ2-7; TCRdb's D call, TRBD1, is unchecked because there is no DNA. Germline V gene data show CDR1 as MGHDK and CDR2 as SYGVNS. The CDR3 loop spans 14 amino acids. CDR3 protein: CASSELGQGYEQYF.

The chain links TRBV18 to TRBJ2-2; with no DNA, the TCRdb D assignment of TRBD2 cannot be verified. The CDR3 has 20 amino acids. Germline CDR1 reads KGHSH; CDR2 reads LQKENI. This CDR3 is CASSPGTEFLWAPNTGELFF.

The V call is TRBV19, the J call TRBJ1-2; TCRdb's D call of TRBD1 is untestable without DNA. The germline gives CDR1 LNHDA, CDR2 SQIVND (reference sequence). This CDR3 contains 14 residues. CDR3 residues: CASSPQRQHYGYTF.

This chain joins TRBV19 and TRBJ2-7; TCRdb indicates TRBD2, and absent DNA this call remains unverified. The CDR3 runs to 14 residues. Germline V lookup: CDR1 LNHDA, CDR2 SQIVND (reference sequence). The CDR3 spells CATRGLADKYEQYF.

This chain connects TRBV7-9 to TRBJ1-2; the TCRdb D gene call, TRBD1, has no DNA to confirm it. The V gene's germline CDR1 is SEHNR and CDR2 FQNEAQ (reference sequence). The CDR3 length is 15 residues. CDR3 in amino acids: CASSPSDRGFGGYTF.

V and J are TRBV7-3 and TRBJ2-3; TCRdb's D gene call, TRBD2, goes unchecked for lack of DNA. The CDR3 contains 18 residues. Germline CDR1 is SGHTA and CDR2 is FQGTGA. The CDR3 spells CASSLRPRATFSTDTQYF. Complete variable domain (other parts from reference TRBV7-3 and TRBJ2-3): GAGVSQTPSNKVTEKGKYVELRCDPISGHTALYWYRQSLGQGPEFLIYFQGTGAADDSGLPNDRFFAVRPEGSVSTLKIQRTERGDSAVYLCASSLRPRATFSTDTQYFGPGTRLTVL.

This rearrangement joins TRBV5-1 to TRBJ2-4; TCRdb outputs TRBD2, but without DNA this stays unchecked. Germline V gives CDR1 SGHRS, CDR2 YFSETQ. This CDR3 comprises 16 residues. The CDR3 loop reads CASRLGVGLGRNIQYF.

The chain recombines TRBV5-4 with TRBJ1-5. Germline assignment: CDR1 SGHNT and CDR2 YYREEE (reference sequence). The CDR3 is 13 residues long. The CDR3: CASSIDIHQPQHF.

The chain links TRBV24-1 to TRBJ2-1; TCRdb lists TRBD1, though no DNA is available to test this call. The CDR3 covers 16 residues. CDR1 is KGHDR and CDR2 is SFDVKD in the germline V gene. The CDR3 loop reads CATSDLWSGDEDEQFF.

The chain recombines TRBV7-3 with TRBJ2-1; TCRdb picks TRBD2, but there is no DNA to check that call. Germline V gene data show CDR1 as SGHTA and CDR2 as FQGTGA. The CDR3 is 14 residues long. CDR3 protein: CARSLMGLAGALFF.

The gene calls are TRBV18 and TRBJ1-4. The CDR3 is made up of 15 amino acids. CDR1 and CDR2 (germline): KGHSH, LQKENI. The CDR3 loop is CASSPGSATNEKLFF.

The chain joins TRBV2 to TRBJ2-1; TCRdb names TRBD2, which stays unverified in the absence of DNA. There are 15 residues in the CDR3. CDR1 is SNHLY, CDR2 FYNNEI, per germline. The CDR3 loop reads CASSPLAGGPGEQFF.

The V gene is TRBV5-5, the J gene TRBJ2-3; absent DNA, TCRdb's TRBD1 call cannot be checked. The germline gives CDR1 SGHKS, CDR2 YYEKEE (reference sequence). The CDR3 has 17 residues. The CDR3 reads CASSDLGGGKHTDTQYF.

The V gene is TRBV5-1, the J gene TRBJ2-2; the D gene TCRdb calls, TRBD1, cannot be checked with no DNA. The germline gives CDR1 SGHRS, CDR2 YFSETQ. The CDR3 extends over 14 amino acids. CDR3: CASSFPRGTGELFF.

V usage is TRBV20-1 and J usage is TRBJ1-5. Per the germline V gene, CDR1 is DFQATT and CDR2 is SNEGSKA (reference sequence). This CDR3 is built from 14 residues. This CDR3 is CSASATYSNQPQHF.

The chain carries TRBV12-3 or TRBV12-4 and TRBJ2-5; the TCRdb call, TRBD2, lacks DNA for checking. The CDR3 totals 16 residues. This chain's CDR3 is CASSLAVTSGRRTQYF.

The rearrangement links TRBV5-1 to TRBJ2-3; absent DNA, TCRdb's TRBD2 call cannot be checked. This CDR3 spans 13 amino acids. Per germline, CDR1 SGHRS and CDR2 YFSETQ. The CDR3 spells CASKLDSTDTQYF.

The CDR3 region is CASSPQDPKYQETQYF. This sequence joins TRBV28 and TRBJ2-5; TCRdb gives TRBD1 as the D gene, but with no DNA this cannot be confirmed. This CDR3 is 16 amino acids long. CDR1 and CDR2 (germline): MDHEN, SYDVKM.

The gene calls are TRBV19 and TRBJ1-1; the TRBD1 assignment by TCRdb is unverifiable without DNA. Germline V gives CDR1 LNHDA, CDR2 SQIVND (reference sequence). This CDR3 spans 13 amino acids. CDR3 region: CASRMGQGTEAFF.

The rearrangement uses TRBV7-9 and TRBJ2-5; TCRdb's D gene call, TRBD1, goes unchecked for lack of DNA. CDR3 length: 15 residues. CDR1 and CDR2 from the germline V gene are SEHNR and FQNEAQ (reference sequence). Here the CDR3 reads CASSLASTGGETQYF.

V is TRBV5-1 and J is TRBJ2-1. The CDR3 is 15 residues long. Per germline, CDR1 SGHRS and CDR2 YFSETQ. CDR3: CASSPSGRAYNEQFF.

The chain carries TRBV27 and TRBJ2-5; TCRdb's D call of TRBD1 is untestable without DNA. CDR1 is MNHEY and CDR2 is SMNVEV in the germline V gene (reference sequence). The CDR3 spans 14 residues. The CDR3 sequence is CARSSFRPQETQYF.

The CDR3 loop is CASRTSGTNTGELFF. This sequence joins TRBV7-9 and TRBJ2-2; TCRdb designates TRBD1, a call that cannot be tested without DNA. The CDR3 consists of 15 residues. In germline, CDR1 is SEHNR, CDR2 FQNEAQ (reference sequence).